This T cell receptor beta chain came from a study of response to subunit inactivated influenza vaccine. Study-level results: Few additional T cells are recruited per seasonal influenza vaccination, authors suggested.

One entry per CDR3 protein, called by TCRdb with MiXCR from the RT-PCR reads. This table has over 750,000 distinct CDR3 sequences, around 20% appearing once. This clonotype was seen a handful of times. Its antigen remains unknown. This TCR came from a man aged 45-65 years who received an inactivated influenza vaccine. Sequencing used PBMCs from blood, obtained 5 days after vaccination.

The CDR3 coding sequence is TGTGCCAGCAGGGCCACGGGAACTGATGGCTACACCTTC. This gives the protein CASRATGTDGYTF. The chain employs TRBV7-9 and TRBJ1-2; unclear D gene. The CDR3 is made up of 13 amino acids. With 6 bases removed from V and 6 bases from J, the gap between germline ends came to 14 bases. CDR1 SEHNR and CDR2 FQNEAQ come from the germline V gene (reference sequence). Using reference TRBV7-9 and TRBJ1-2 for the parts outside the CDR3, the full variable domain is DTGVSQNPRHKITKRGQNVTFRCDPISEHNRLYWYRQTLGQGPEFLTYFQNEAQLEKSRLLSDRFSAERPKGSFSTLEIQRTEQGDSAMYLCASRATGTDGYTFGSGTRLTVV.